A selection of T cell receptor beta chains follows, all from one sample in a study of blood T cell repertoires in COVID-19. The method was immunoSEQ multiplex PCR; TCRdb's version includes in-frame clones alone and lacks a portion of them. This sample has around 330,000 clones, with 75% to 90% found just once. The specimen sequenced was PBMCs or T cells enriched from blood (not recorded which). The receptor set was obtained from a man aged 55 to 70 who had recovered from COVID-19. Both conserved end residues are part of each CDR3. A D gene is named only where the DNA matches it firmly. Not every row has a clone size; where given, it reads once, few, many or a size class.

j_call clone_size d_call v_call cdr3_aa
TRBJ1-1 NA NA TRBV28 CASSLRQVNTEAFF
TRBJ1-1 NA NA TRBV6-5 CASSYKSEAFF
TRBJ2-7 NA TRBD2 TRBV4-2 CASRIAESGSVYEQYF
TRBJ2-7 NA NA TRBV6-1 CASSDGGYRVYEQYF
TRBJ1-5 NA NA TRBV2 CASSGRGLTNQPQHF
TRBJ1-2 NA NA TRBV3-1/TRBV3-2 CASSRSGGEGYGYTF
TRBJ1-1 once NA TRBV2 CASSEKGVNTEAFF
TRBJ2-3 NA NA TRBV18 CASSEGGLGQGGTDTQYF
TRBJ2-1 NA NA TRBV23-1 CASSRSRGHFRGNEQFF
TRBJ2-5 NA TRBD2 TRBV11-2 CASSQPIAGGLETQYF
TRBJ1-4 NA NA TRBV19 CASSIRPRATTNEKLFF
TRBJ1-2 NA NA TRBV7-9 CASSFPSGTHYGYTF
TRBJ2-1 NA NA TRBV11-1 CASSLKRTYNEQFF
TRBJ2-7 NA TRBD2 TRBV4-3 CASSQAAGGPAEQYF
TRBJ2-1 NA TRBD2 TRBV3-1/TRBV3-2 CASSPSGGRRFF
TRBJ1-3 NA NA TRBV11-2 CASSRWTGNTIYF
TRBJ2-7 few TRBD2 TRBV18 CASSPSSGSDEQYF
TRBJ1-6 NA TRBD1 TRBV3-1/TRBV3-2 CASSQQDRPVGSPLHF
TRBJ1-1 NA NA TRBV24-1 CANQYGEIYTEAFF
TRBJ2-2 NA TRBD2 TRBV30 CAWASGRAGELFF
TRBJ2-7 NA NA TRBV10-1 CASPLPGHRPYEQYF
TRBJ1-1 few NA TRBV2 CASSSDSPMNTEAFF
TRBJ2-7 NA NA TRBV21-1 CASSLSGGTPSYEQYF
TRBJ2-5 NA NA TRBV7-9 CASSPNSQETQYF
TRBJ2-6 NA TRBD1 TRBV5-4 CASSLGRGSSGANVLTF
TRBJ1-2 NA NA TRBV28 CASSAPGGEGSNYGYTF
TRBJ2-1 NA NA TRBV7-9 CASSLAASNEQFF
TRBJ2-5 NA TRBD2 TRBV9 CASTRLAGEQETQYF
TRBJ1-5 NA NA TRBV7-2 CASSLARGEGQPQHF
TRBJ1-5 NA NA TRBV19 CASRGSGQAVNQPQHF
TRBJ2-1 NA NA TRBV9 CASSVASRRGQNEQFF
TRBJ2-3 NA TRBD2 TRBV7-2 CASRGTSGRADTQYF